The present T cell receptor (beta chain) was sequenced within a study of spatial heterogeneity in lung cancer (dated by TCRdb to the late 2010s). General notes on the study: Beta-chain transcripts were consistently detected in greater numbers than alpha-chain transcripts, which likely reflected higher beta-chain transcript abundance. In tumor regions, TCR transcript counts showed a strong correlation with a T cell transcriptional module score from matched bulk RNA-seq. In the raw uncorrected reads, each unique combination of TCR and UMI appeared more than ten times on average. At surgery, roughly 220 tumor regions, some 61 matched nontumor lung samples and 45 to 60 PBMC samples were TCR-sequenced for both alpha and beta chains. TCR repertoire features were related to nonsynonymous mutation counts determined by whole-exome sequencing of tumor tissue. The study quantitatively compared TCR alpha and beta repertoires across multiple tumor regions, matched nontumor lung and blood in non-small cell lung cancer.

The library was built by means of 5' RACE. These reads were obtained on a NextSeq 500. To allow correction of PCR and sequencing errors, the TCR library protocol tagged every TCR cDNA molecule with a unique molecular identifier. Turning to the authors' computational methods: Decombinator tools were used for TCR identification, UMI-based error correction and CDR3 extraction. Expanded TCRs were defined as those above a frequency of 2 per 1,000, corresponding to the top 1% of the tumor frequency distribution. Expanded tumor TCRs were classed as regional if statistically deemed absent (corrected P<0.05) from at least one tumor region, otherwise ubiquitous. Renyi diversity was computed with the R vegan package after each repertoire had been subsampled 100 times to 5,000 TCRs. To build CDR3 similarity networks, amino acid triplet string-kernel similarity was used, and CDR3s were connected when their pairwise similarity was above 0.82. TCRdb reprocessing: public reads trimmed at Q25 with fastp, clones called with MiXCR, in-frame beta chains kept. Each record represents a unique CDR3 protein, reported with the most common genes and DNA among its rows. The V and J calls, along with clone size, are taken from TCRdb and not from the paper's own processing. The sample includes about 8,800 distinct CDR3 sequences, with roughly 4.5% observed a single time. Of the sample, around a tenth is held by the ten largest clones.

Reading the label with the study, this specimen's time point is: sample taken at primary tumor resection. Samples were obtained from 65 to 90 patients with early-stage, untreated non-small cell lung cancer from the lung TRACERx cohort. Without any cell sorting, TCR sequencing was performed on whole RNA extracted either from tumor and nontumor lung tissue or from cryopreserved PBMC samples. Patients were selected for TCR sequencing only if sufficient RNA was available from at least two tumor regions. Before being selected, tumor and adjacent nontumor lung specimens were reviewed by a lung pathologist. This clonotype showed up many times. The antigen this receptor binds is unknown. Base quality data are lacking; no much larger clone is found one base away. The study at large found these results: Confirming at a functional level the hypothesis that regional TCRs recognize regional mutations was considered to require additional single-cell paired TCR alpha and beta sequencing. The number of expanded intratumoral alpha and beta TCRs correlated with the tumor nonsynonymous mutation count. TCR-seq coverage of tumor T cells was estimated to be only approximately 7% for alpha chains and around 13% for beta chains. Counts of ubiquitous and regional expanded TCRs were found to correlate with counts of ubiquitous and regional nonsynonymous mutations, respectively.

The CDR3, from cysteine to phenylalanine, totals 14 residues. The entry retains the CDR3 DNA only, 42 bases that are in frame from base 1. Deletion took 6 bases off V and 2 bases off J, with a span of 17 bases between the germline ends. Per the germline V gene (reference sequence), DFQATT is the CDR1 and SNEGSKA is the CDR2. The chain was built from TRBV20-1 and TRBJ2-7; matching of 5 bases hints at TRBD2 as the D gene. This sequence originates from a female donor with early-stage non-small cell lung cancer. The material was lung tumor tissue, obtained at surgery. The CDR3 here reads CSARGLLGPYEQYF. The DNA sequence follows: TGCAGTGCCCGTGGACTGCTCGGCCCCTACGAGCAGTACTTC.